These T cell receptor beta chains were read from a single sample in a study of T cell repertoires in cytomegalovirus infection. TCRdb analysed the reads with MiXCR anew, one entry per CDR3 protein. In the table there are 150,000 to 200,000 distinct CDR3 sequences, nearly 9.5% of which are singletons. The sample taken for sequencing was PBMCs. The source is a human donor in good health (CMV status not recorded). Some clones in this sample may be carry-over from other donors' samples. Each CDR3 is given with its conserved first and last residue. D genes are given only for firm matches. Clone sizes are given selectively: once, few, many, or a class where the clone is expanded.

size	J	V	D	CDR3	DNA
.	TRBJ1-4	TRBV7-8	.	CASRLVPATNEKLFF	TGTGCCAGCAGGCTAGTCCCAGCAACTAATGAAAAACTGTTTTTT
many	TRBJ1-1	TRBV7-9	.	CASSFGGRTEAFF	TGTGCCAGCAGCTTCGGAGGTCGGACTGAAGCTTTCTTT
few	TRBJ2-1	TRBV7-2	.	CASRNNAFRNEQFF	TGTGCCAGCAGAAATAACGCTTTCCGGAATGAGCAGTTCTTC
many	TRBJ1-1	TRBV7-3	TRBD1	CASSLTGGAGTEAFF	TGTGCCAGCAGCTTGACAGGGGGCGCAGGCACTGAAGCTTTCTTT
many	TRBJ2-3	TRBV7-6	TRBD2	CASSSGTMTDTQYF	TGTGCCAGCAGCTCCGGGACTATGACAGATACGCAGTATTTT
many	TRBJ2-5	TRBV7-2	.	CASSLVLQQETQYF	TGTGCCAGCAGCTTAGTACTTCAACAAGAGACCCAGTACTTC
many	TRBJ2-7	TRBV7-2	TRBD1	CASSLRAGTGGYEQYF	TGTGCCAGCAGCTTGAGAGCCGGGACAGGGGGCTACGAGCAGTACTTC
.	TRBJ2-5	TRBV19	.	CASSKGGTSQETQYF	TGTGCCAGTAGTAAAGGCGGGACTTCTCAAGAGACCCAGTACTTC
many	TRBJ2-5	TRBV20-1	.	CSARDIALETQYF	TGCAGTGCTAGAGATATAGCCCTAGAGACCCAGTACTTC
few	TRBJ2-3	TRBV20-1	TRBD2	CSARVGLAGGLRDTQYF	TGCAGTGCTAGAGTAGGTCTAGCGGGAGGTCTACGAGATACGCAGTATTTT
few	TRBJ1-1	TRBV2	.	CASSEEMNTEAFF	TGTGCCAGCAGTGAGGAAATGAACACTGAAGCTTTCTTT
many	TRBJ2-2	TRBV12-5	TRBD1	CASGSRSGTVNTGELFF	TGTGCTAGTGGTTCGAGATCCGGGACAGTGAACACCGGGGAGCTGTTTTTT
few	TRBJ2-7	TRBV6-2/TRBV6-3	.	CASSDRDSPVYEQYF	TGTGCCAGCAGCGACCGGGATTCCCCCGTCTACGAGCAGTACTTC
.	TRBJ1-1	TRBV7-4	.	CASSLETAMNTQAFF	TGTGCCAGCAGCTTAGAGACAGCAATGAACACTCAAGCTTTTTTT
few	TRBJ2-7	TRBV6-2/TRBV6-3	.	CASRTPRGNYEQYF	TGTGCCAGTCGGACGCCGAGGGGGAACTACGAGCAGTACTTC
.	TRBJ1-2	TRBV5-6	.	CASSDGNYGYTF	TGTGCCAGCTCGGACGGAAACTATGGCTACACCTTC
.	TRBJ2-6	TRBV23-1	.	CASSQIQVRPSDRANVLTF	TGCGCCAGCAGTCAAATTCAAGTTCGGCCTTCGGATAGGGCCAACGTCCTGACTTTC
few	TRBJ2-1	TRBV20-1	TRBD2	CSARRASGSSYNEQFF	TGCAGTGCCCGGAGGGCTAGCGGGAGCTCCTACAATGAGCAGTTCTTC
many	TRBJ2-7	TRBV11-1	.	CASSPRGVVRREQYF	TGTGCCAGCAGCCCACGCGGGGTAGTAAGACGCGAGCAGTACTTC
.	TRBJ2-3	TRBV29-1	TRBD1	CSVTEQGASDTQYF	TGCAGCGTCACTGAGCAGGGGGCCTCAGATACGCAGTATTTT
many	TRBJ1-1	TRBV6-1	TRBD1	CASSASAGTATTEAFF	TGTGCCAGCAGTGCTTCGGCCGGGACAGCGACCACTGAAGCTTTCTTT
many	TRBJ1-2	TRBV29-1	.	CSVGMDLRNYGYTF	TGCAGCGTTGGTATGGATCTCAGGAACTATGGCTACACCTTC
many	TRBJ1-2	TRBV10-2	.	CASSESLSGYTF	TGCGCCAGCAGTGAGTCCCTGAGCGGCTACACCTTC